These T cell receptor beta chains were read from a single sample in a study of T cells of healthy individuals. TCRdb reprocessed the 5' RACE reads via MiXCR and lists one record per CDR3 protein. The table has tens of thousands of distinct CDR3 sequences, 15% to 20% seen once. Every receptor here comes from a human donor in good health. Each CDR3 is given with its conserved first and last residue. Each record gives: J gene, V gene, D gene, clone size, CDR3 DNA, CDR3 protein. D genes are given only for firm matches. The size of a clone is reported for some rows only, either as once, few or many, or as a class for expanded clones.

J gene: TRBJ2-7; V gene: TRBV20-1; D gene: .; clone size: many; CDR3 DNA: TGCAGTGCTAACCGGGACTCCCTCTACGAGCAGTACTTC; CDR3 protein: CSANRDSLYEQYF
J gene: TRBJ2-6; V gene: TRBV6-5; D gene: .; clone size: many; CDR3 DNA: TGTGCCAGCAGTTACGGGATAACTGGGGCCAACGTCCTGACTTTC; CDR3 protein: CASSYGITGANVLTF
J gene: TRBJ2-7; V gene: TRBV20-1; D gene: TRBD1; clone size: many; CDR3 DNA: TGCAGTGCTTGCCGGGACAGGAACTTTTACGAGCAGTACTTC; CDR3 protein: CSACRDRNFYEQYF
J gene: TRBJ2-3; V gene: TRBV7-3; D gene: .; clone size: .; CDR3 DNA: TGTGCCAGCAGCCGTGGGCGGCTAGATGGCTCAGATACGCAGTATTTT; CDR3 protein: CASSRGRLDGSDTQYF
J gene: TRBJ1-5; V gene: TRBV7-2; D gene: .; clone size: many; CDR3 DNA: TGTGCCAGCAGCCCTCGTCAAGGGACCAATCAGCCCCAGCATTTT; CDR3 protein: CASSPRQGTNQPQHF
J gene: TRBJ2-3; V gene: TRBV30; D gene: TRBD1; clone size: many; CDR3 DNA: TGTGCCTGGAGTGGGGACAGGGGGCATACGCAGTATTTT; CDR3 protein: CAWSGDRGHTQYF
J gene: TRBJ2-3; V gene: TRBV5-4; D gene: .; clone size: many; CDR3 DNA: TGTGCCAGCAGCTCCGAATGGGACAACTCAGATACGCAGTATTTT; CDR3 protein: CASSSEWDNSDTQYF
J gene: TRBJ1-2; V gene: TRBV5-5; D gene: .; clone size: many; CDR3 DNA: TGTGCCAGCAGCTTGGAACCGGTTTTAATCTATGGCTACACCTTC; CDR3 protein: CASSLEPVLIYGYTF
J gene: TRBJ2-1; V gene: TRBV12-5; D gene: TRBD2; clone size: many; CDR3 DNA: TGTGCTAGTGGGTCAACTAGCGGCAATGAGCAGTTCTTC; CDR3 protein: CASGSTSGNEQFF
J gene: TRBJ2-3; V gene: TRBV3-1; D gene: .; clone size: .; CDR3 DNA: TGTGCCAGCAGCCTACGACCGGGTCTTACGCAGTATTTT; CDR3 protein: CASSLRPGLTQYF
J gene: TRBJ2-7; V gene: TRBV4-3; D gene: .; clone size: .; CDR3 DNA: TGCGCCAGCAGCCAAGGAGGCCACGAGCAGTACTTC; CDR3 protein: CASSQGGHEQYF
J gene: TRBJ2-1; V gene: TRBV12-3/TRBV12-4; D gene: TRBD1; clone size: few; CDR3 DNA: TGTGCCAGCAGTAGGGACAGGGGGCCGTACAATGAGCAGTTCTTC; CDR3 protein: CASSRDRGPYNEQFF
J gene: TRBJ1-6; V gene: TRBV2; D gene: TRBD1; clone size: few; CDR3 DNA: TGTGCCGGACAGGACGGAGGGGATAATTCACCCCTCCACTTT; CDR3 protein: CAGQDGGDNSPLHF
J gene: TRBJ1-5; V gene: TRBV2; D gene: .; clone size: .; CDR3 DNA: TGTGCCAGCAGTGATATAACTAATCAGCCCCAGCATTTT; CDR3 protein: CASSDITNQPQHF
J gene: TRBJ2-7; V gene: TRBV4-1; D gene: .; clone size: .; CDR3 DNA: TGCGCCAGCAGCCAGCAGGGGGGCTACGAGCAGTACTTC; CDR3 protein: CASSQQGGYEQYF
J gene: TRBJ1-1; V gene: TRBV5-1; D gene: .; clone size: few; CDR3 DNA: TGCGCCAGCGGGGAGGTCCGCCCCACTGAAGCTTTCTTT; CDR3 protein: CASGEVRPTEAFF
J gene: TRBJ2-1; V gene: TRBV7-9; D gene: TRBD2; clone size: few; CDR3 DNA: TGTGCCAGCAGCTTGGGAGGACTAGGTGAGCAGTTCTTC; CDR3 protein: CASSLGGLGEQFF
J gene: TRBJ2-7; V gene: TRBV27; D gene: TRBD2; clone size: many; CDR3 DNA: TGTGCCAGCAGTTTTTCGGGGGGGAGTGGCGAGCAGTACTTC; CDR3 protein: CASSFSGGSGEQYF
J gene: TRBJ2-7; V gene: TRBV20-1; D gene: TRBD2; clone size: few; CDR3 DNA: TGCAGTGCTCCCTCGGGACTAGCGGGAGCGTCCTACGAGCAGTACTTC; CDR3 protein: CSAPSGLAGASYEQYF
J gene: TRBJ2-3; V gene: TRBV6-4; D gene: TRBD2; clone size: many; CDR3 DNA: TGTGCCAGTCAAGGACTAGAGATTGGAGATACGCAGTATTTT; CDR3 protein: CASQGLEIGDTQYF
J gene: TRBJ1-2; V gene: TRBV2; D gene: TRBD1; clone size: .; CDR3 DNA: TGTGCCAGCAGCGCGGACAGGGGGCACTATGGCTACACCTTC; CDR3 protein: CASSADRGHYGYTF
J gene: TRBJ1-2; V gene: TRBV5-1; D gene: TRBD1; clone size: .; CDR3 DNA: TGCGCCAGCAGCCCGGGACAGAACTATGGCTACACCTTC; CDR3 protein: CASSPGQNYGYTF
J gene: TRBJ1-5; V gene: TRBV6-7; D gene: .; clone size: .; CDR3 DNA: TGTGCCAGCAGTTCCACGACTGCACAGCCCCAGCATTTT; CDR3 protein: CASSSTTAQPQHF
J gene: TRBJ2-7; V gene: TRBV20-1; D gene: .; clone size: many; CDR3 DNA: TGCAGTGCTAGGATAACTGAGGGGGGCACCTACGAGCAGTACTTC; CDR3 protein: CSARITEGGTYEQYF
J gene: TRBJ2-2; V gene: TRBV20-1; D gene: TRBD1; clone size: .; CDR3 DNA: TGCAGTGCTGGGAGCCCTGACAGGGTAGAGGCCGGGGAGCTGTTTTTT; CDR3 protein: CSAGSPDRVEAGELFF
J gene: TRBJ2-7; V gene: TRBV20-1; D gene: .; clone size: many; CDR3 DNA: TGCAGTGCTAGAGATGGAGACCGGGGCGGCTACGAGCAGTACTTC; CDR3 protein: CSARDGDRGGYEQYF
J gene: TRBJ2-7; V gene: TRBV20-1; D gene: TRBD2; clone size: many; CDR3 DNA: TGCAGTGCTAGAATGGCCTCCCTAGCGGGAACCCACGAGCAGTACTTC; CDR3 protein: CSARMASLAGTHEQYF
J gene: TRBJ2-1; V gene: TRBV2; D gene: TRBD2; clone size: few; CDR3 DNA: TGTGCCAGCAGCTCCGATAGCGGGGGGTACAATGAGCAGTTCTTC; CDR3 protein: CASSSDSGGYNEQFF
J gene: TRBJ2-5; V gene: TRBV28; D gene: .; clone size: many; CDR3 DNA: TGTGCCAGCACCGATCGCGGTTTGGAGACCCAGTACTTC; CDR3 protein: CASTDRGLETQYF
J gene: TRBJ1-4; V gene: TRBV18; D gene: TRBD1; clone size: many; CDR3 DNA: TGTGCCAGCTCTCAATCCCCACAGGGGGCAACTAATGAAAAACTGTTTTTT; CDR3 protein: CASSQSPQGATNEKLFF
J gene: TRBJ2-3; V gene: TRBV7-9; D gene: .; clone size: few; CDR3 DNA: TGTGCCAGCAGCTTGGTCCCCACAGATACGCAGTATTTT; CDR3 protein: CASSLVPTDTQYF
J gene: TRBJ2-1; V gene: TRBV7-9; D gene: TRBD1; clone size: .; CDR3 DNA: TGTGCCAGCAGCTTAGGGACGATACGGGACAGTAGATACAATGAGCAGTTCTTC; CDR3 protein: CASSLGTIRDSRYNEQFF
J gene: TRBJ2-2; V gene: TRBV19; D gene: TRBD2; clone size: .; CDR3 DNA: TGTGCCAGTAGTAACCCAGCGGGGGTCACCGGGGAGCTGTTTTTT; CDR3 protein: CASSNPAGVTGELFF
J gene: TRBJ1-1; V gene: TRBV4-1; D gene: TRBD1; clone size: many; CDR3 DNA: TGCGCCAGCAGCCACTTCCCCGACAGGGGACTCAACACTGAAGCTTTCTTT; CDR3 protein: CASSHFPDRGLNTEAFF
J gene: TRBJ1-2; V gene: TRBV20-1; D gene: .; clone size: few; CDR3 DNA: TGCAGTGCTAGAGAGACTGCGGGGGCATACTATGGCTACACCTTC; CDR3 protein: CSARETAGAYYGYTF
J gene: TRBJ2-1; V gene: TRBV9; D gene: TRBD2; clone size: few; CDR3 DNA: TGTGCCAGCAGCGTAGTGGGGGAACTAGCGGGAGTCCACAATGAGCAGTTCTTC; CDR3 protein: CASSVVGELAGVHNEQFF
J gene: TRBJ2-3; V gene: TRBV7-6; D gene: TRBD1; clone size: .; CDR3 DNA: TGTGCCAGCAGCTTACCGGCAGGGGGCATCAACGGTGTAGGAGATACGCAGTATTTT; CDR3 protein: CASSLPAGGINGVGDTQYF
J gene: TRBJ2-7; V gene: TRBV30; D gene: .; clone size: .; CDR3 DNA: TGTGCCTGGAGTGTACCGAACGAGGGGATCTACGAGCAGTACTTC; CDR3 protein: CAWSVPNEGIYEQYF
J gene: TRBJ2-2; V gene: TRBV4-3; D gene: .; clone size: .; CDR3 DNA: TGCGCCAGCAGCCAAGATTTAAAGGAGGCGAACACCGGGGAGCTGTTTTTT; CDR3 protein: CASSQDLKEANTGELFF
J gene: TRBJ2-1; V gene: TRBV11-2; D gene: TRBD2; clone size: few; CDR3 DNA: TGTGCCAGCAGCTTAGCTAGCGGGGGGGCCAATGAGCAGTTCTTC; CDR3 protein: CASSLASGGANEQFF
J gene: TRBJ2-1; V gene: TRBV20-1; D gene: TRBD2; clone size: many; CDR3 DNA: TGCAGTGCTAGGACTAGCGGGAGCTCCTACAATGAGCAGTTCTTC; CDR3 protein: CSARTSGSSYNEQFF